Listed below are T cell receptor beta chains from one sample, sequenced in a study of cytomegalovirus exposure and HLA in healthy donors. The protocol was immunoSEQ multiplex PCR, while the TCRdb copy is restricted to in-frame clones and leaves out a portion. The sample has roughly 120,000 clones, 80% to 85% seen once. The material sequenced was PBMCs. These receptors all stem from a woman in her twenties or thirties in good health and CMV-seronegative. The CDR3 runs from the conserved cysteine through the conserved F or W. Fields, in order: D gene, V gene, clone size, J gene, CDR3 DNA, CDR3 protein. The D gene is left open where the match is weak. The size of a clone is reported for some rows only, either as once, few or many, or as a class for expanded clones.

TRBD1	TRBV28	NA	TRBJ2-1	TGTGCCAGCAGGGGGACAGTGGGTGAGCAGTTCTTC	CASRGTVGEQFF
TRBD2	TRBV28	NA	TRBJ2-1	TGTGCCAGCAGTTTCCCGTCTGCGGGAGGAGGATCCTACAATGAGCAGTTCTTC	CASSFPSAGGGSYNEQFF
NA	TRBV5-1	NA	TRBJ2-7	TGCGCCAGCAGCCCGGAGAGCTCCTACGAGCAGTACTTC	CASSPESSYEQYF
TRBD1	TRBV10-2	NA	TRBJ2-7	TGCGCCAGCAGTGATCCGGGACAGGGGAGCGACGAGCAGTACTTC	CASSDPGQGSDEQYF
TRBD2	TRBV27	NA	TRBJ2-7	TGTGCCAGCAGCGGGAGCGGGATAGACGAGCAGTACTTC	CASSGSGIDEQYF
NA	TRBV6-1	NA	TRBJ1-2	TGTGCCAGCACCGACAGTCACTATGGCTACACCTTC	CASTDSHYGYTF
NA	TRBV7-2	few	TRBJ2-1	TGTGCCAGCAGCTTAGGGGTCTCGGGTTGGAATGAGCAGTTCTTC	CASSLGVSGWNEQFF
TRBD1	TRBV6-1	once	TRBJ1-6	TGTGCCAGCAGTGTGACAGGGCAGGACTCACCCCTCCACTTT	CASSVTGQDSPLHF
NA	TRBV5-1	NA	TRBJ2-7	TGCGCCAGCAGCCTTGACTCAATCCGGGACGAGCAGTACTTC	CASSLDSIRDEQYF
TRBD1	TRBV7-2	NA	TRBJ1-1	TGTGCCAGCAGCTCCGGGACAGGTCTCGGCACTGAAGCTTTCTTT	CASSSGTGLGTEAFF
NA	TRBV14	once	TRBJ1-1	TGTGCCAGCAGCCAGTTTCTAAGCATTCCCCCCGAAGCTTTCTTT	CASSQFLSIPPEAFF
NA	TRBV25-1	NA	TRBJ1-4	TGTGCCAGCAGTGAATATGGGCGATCGGATGAAAAACTGTTTTTT	CASSEYGRSDEKLFF
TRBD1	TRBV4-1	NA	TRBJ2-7	TGCGCCAGCAGCCAAGGAATCGGACAGGGAGGATCCTACGAGCAGTACTTC	CASSQGIGQGGSYEQYF
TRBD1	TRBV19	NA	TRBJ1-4	TGTGCCAGTAGTCCGGAACAGGGGGCTAATGAAAAACTGTTTTTT	CASSPEQGANEKLFF
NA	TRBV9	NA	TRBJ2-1	TGTGCCAGCAGCGTAGGTAACGGGAACCACAATGAGCAGTTCTTC	CASSVGNGNHNEQFF
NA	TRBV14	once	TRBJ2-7	TGTGCCAGCAGCCAAGATCTAAACAGTGCCTACGAGCAGTACTTC	CASSQDLNSAYEQYF
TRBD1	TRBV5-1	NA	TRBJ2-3	TGCGCCAGCAGGCCACAGGGGGCAGATACGCAGTATTTT	CASRPQGADTQYF
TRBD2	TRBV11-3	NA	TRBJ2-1	TGTGCCAGCAGCTCCAGGACTAGCGGGTTCAATGAGCAGTTCTTC	CASSSRTSGFNEQFF
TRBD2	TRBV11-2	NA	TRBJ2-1	TGTGCCAGCAGCGGCGGACCGGGACTAGCGTATATTCAGTTCTTC	CASSGGPGLAYIQFF
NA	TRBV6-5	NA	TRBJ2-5	TGTGCCAGCAGTTACTCGGGGCCGGGTGGACAAGAGACCCAGTACTTC	CASSYSGPGGQETQYF
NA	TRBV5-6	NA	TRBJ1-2	TGTGCCAGCAGCCTTACACTTGGGGAGGGCTACACCTTC	CASSLTLGEGYTF
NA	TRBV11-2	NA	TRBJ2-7	TGTGCCAGCAGCTTAGATACCTACGAGCAGTACTTC	CASSLDTYEQYF